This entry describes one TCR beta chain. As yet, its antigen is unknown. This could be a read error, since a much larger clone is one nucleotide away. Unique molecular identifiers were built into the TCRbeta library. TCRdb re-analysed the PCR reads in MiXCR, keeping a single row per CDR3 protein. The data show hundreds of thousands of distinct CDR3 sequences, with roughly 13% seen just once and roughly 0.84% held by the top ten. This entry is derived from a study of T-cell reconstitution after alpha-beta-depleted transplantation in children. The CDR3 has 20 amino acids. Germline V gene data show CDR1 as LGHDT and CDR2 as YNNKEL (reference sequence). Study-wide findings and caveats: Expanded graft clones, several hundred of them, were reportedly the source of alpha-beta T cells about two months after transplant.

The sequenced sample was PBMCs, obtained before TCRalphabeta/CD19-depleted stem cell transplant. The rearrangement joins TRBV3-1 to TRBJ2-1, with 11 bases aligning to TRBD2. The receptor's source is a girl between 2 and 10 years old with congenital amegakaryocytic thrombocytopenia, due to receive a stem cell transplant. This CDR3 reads CATSQLTGTSGPNSYNEQFF. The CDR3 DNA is TGTGCCACCAGCCAGCTAACCGGGACTAGCGGTCCAAACTCCTACAATGAGCAGTTCTTC.